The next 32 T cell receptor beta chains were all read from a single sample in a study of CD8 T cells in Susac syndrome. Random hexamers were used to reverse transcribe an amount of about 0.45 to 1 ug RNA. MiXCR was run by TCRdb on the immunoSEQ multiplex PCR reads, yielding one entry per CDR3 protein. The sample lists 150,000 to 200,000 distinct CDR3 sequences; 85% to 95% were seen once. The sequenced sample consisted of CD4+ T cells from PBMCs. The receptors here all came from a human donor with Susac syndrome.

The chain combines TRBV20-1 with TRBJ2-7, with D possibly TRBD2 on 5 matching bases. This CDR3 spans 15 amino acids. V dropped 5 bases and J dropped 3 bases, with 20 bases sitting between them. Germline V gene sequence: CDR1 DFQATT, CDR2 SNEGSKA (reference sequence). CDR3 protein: CSADGGVTPYYEQYF. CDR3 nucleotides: TGCAGTGCTGACGGAGGAGTCACCCCCTACTACGAGCAGTACTTC.

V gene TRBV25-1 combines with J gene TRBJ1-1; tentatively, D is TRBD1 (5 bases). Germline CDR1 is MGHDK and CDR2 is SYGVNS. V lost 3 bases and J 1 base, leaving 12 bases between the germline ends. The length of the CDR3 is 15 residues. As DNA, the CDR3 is TGTGCCAGCAGTGAGGTTGGGGCGGGGAACACTGAAGCTTTCTTT. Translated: CASSEVGAGNTEAFF.

CDR3 loop: CASSSGLAGAGKQYF. The CDR3 nucleotides are TGTGCCAGCAGCTCCGGACTAGCGGGAGCAGGCAAGCAGTACTTC. This chain joins TRBV2 and TRBJ2-7, with 13 bases fitting TRBD2. V gave up 6 bases and J gave up 8 bases; unmatched junction bases: 10. Germline CDR1 reads SNHLY; CDR2 reads FYNNEI. There are 15 residues in the CDR3.

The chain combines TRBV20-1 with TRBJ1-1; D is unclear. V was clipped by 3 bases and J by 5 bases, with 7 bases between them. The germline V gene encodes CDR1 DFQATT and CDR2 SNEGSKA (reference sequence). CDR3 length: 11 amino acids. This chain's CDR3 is CSASRETEAFF. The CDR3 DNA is TGCAGTGCTAGCCGGGAGACTGAAGCTTTCTTT.

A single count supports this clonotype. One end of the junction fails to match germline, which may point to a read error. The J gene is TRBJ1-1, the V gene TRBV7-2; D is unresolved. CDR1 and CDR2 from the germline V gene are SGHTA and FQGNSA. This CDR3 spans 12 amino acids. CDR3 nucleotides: TGTGCCAGCAGCCCCAGCCGGTTAGAAGTTTTCTTT. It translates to CASSPSRLEVFF. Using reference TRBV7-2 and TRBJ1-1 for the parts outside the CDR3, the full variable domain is GAGVSQSPSNKVTEKGKDVELRCDPISGHTALYWYRQSLGQGLEFLIYFQGNSAPDKSGLPSDRFSAERTGGSVSTLTIQRTQQEDSAVYLCASSPSRLEVFFGQGTRLTVV.

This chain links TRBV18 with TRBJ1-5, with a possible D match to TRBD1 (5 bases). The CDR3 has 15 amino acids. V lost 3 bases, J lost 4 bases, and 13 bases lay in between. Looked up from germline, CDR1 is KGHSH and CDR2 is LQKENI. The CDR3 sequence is CASSPPGRPNQPQHF. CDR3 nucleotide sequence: TGTGCCAGCTCACCCCCGGGACGGCCGAATCAGCCCCAGCATTTT.

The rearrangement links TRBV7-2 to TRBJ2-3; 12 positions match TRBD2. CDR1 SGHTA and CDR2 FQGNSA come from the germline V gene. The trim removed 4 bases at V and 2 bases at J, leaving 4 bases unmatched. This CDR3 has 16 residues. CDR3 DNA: TGTGCCAGCAGCTATAGACTAGCGGGGGCCACAGATACGCAGTATTTT. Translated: CASSYRLAGATDTQYF. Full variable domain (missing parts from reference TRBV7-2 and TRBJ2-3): GAGVSQSPSNKVTEKGKDVELRCDPISGHTALYWYRQSLGQGLEFLIYFQGNSAPDKSGLPSDRFSAERTGGSVSTLTIQRTQQEDSAVYLCASSYRLAGATDTQYFGPGTRLTVL.

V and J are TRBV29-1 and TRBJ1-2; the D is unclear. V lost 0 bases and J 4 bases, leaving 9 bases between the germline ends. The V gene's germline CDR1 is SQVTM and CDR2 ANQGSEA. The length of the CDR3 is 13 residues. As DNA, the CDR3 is TGCAGCGTTGAAGATCGCAGTCTCTATGGCTACACCTTC. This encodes CSVEDRSLYGYTF.

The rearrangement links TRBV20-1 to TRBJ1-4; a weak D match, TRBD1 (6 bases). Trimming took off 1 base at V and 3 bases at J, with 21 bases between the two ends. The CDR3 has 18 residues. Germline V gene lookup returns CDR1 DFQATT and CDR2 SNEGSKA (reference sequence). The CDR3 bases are TGCAGTGCTAGAGCGCGGACAGCGAACCTGGCGGCTAATGAAAAACTGTTTTTT. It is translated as CSARARTANLAANEKLFF.

The CDR3 protein is CAISEGGPGDTQYF. Written as DNA, the CDR3 is TGTGCCATCAGTGAGGGGGGGCCAGGGGATACGCAGTATTTT. The rearrangement uses TRBV10-3 and TRBJ2-3, with D tentatively TRBD1 or TRBD2 (6 bases each). This CDR3 comprises 14 residues. Looked up from germline, CDR1 is ENHRY and CDR2 is SYGVKD. The V gene lost 2 bases and the J gene lost 6 bases, with 12 bases spanning the gap.

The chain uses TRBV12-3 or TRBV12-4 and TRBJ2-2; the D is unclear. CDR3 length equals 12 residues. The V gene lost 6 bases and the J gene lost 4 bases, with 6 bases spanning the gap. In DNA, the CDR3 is TGTGCCAGCAGGAAGACCACCGGGGAGCTGTTTTTT. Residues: CASRKTTGELFF.

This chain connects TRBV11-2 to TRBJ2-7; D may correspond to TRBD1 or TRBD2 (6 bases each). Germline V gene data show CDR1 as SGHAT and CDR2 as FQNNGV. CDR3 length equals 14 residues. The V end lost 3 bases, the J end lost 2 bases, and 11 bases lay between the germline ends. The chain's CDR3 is CASSLFGGTYEQYF. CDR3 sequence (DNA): TGTGCCAGCAGCTTGTTCGGGGGCACCTACGAGCAGTACTTC.

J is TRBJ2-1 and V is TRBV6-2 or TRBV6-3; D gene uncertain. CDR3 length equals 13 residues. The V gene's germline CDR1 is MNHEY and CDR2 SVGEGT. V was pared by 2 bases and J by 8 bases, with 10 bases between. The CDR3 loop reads CASSYGFSHEQFF. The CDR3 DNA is TGTGCCAGCAGTTACGGCTTTAGCCATGAGCAGTTCTTC.

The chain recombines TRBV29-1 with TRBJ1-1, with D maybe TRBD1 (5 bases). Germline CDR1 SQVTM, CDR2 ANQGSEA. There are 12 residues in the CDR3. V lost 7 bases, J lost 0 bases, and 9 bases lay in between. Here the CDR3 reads CSGGALNTEAFF. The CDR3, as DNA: TGCAGCGGAGGGGCACTGAACACTGAAGCTTTCTTT.

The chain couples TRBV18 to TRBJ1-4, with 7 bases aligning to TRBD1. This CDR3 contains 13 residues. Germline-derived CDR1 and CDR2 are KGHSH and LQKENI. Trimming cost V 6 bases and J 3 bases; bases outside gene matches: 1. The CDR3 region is CASSQGANEKLFF. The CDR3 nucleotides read TGTGCCAGCTCGCAGGGGGCTAATGAAAAACTGTTTTTT. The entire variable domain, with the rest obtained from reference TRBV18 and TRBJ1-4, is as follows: NAGVMQNPRHLVRRRGQEARLRCSPMKGHSHVYWYRQLPEEGLKFMVYLQKENIIDESGMPKERFSAEFPKEGPSILRIQQVVRGDSAAYFCASSQGANEKLFFGSGTQLSVL.

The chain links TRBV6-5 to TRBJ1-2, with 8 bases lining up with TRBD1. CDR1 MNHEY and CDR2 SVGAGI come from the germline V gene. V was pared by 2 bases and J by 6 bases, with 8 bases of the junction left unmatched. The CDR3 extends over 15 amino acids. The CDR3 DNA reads TGTGCCAGCAGTTACGCTCCAGGGGGCTGGAATGGCTACACCTTC. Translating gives CASSYAPGGWNGYTF.

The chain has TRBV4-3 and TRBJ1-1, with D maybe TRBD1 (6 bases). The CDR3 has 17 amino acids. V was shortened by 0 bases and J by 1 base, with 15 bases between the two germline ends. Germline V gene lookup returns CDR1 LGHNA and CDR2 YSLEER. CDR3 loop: CASSQDMVRGGNTEAFF. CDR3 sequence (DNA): TGCGCCAGCAGCCAAGATATGGTACGAGGGGGGAACACTGAAGCTTTCTTT.

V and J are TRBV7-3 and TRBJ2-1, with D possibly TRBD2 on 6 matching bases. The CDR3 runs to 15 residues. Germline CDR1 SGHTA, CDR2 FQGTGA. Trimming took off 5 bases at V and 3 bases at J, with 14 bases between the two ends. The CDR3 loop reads CASSEPGLSYNEQFF. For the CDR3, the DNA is TGTGCCAGCAGCGAACCTGGACTAAGCTACAATGAGCAGTTCTTC.

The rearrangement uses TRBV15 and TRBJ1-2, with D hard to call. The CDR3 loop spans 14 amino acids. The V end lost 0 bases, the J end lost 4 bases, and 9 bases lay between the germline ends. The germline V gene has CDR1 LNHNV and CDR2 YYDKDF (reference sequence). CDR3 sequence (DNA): TGTGCCACCAGCAGAGATCGGCAAGGCTATGGCTACACCTTC. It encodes CATSRDRQGYGYTF.

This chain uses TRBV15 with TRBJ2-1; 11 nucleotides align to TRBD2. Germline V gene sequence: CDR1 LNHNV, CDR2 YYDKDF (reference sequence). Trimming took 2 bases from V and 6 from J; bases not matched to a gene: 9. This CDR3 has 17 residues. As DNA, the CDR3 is TGTGCCACCAGCAGACGGACTAGCGGGCTGGTCGGCAATGAGCAGTTCTTC. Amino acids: CATSRRTSGLVGNEQFF.

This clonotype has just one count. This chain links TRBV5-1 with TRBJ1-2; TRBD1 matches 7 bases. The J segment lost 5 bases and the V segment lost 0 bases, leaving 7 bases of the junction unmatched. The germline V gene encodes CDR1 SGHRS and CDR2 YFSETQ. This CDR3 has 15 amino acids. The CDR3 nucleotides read TGCGCCAGCAGCTTGGTCGTAGGGGGCCCTTATGGCTACACCTTC. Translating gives CASSLVVGGPYGYTF.

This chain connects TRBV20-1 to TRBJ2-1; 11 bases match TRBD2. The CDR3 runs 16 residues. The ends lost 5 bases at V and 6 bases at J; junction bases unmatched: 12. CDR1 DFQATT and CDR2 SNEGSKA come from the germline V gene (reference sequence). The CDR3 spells CSAAGTSGLFRNEQFF. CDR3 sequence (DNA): TGCAGTGCTGCCGGGACTAGCGGACTCTTCCGCAATGAGCAGTTCTTC.

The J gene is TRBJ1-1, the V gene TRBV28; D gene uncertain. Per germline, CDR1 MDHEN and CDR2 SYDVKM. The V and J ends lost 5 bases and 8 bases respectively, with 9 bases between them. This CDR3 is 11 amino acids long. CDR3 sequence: CASSLRAEAFF. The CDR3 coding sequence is TGTGCCAGCAGTCTCCGGGCGGAAGCTTTCTTT.

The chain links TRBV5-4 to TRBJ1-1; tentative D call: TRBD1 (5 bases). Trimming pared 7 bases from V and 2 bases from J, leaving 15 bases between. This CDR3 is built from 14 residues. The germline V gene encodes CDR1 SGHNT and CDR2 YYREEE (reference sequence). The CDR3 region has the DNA TGTGCCAGCTTTCGCGTGACAGACAACACTGAAGCTTTCTTT. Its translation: CASFRVTDNTEAFF.

In nucleotides, the CDR3 is TGTGCCAGCCTAACTACCTCAGACAAACCTATCAACGGGGAGACCCAGTACTTC. Protein sequence: CASLTTSDKPINGETQYF. The chain couples TRBV21-1 to TRBJ2-5. TRBV21-1 is a recognized pseudogene. The CDR3 is made up of 18 amino acids.

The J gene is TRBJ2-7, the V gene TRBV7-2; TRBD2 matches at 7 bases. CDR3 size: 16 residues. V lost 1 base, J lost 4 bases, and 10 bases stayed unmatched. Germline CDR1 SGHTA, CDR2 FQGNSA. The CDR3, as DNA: TGTGCCAGCAGCTTAGGTGTTGGCGGAGCGGGATACGAGCAGTACTTC. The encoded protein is CASSLGVGGAGYEQYF.

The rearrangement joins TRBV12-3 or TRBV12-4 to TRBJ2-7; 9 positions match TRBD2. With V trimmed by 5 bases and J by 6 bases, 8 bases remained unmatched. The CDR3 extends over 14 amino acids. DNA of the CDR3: TGTGCCAGCAGTCCCGTTCTAGCGGGAACCGAGCAGTACTTC. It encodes CASSPVLAGTEQYF.

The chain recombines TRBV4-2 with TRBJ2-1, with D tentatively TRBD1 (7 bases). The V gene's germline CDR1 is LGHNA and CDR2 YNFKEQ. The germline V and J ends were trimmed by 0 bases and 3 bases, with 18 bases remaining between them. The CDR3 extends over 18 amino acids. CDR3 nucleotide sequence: TGTGCCAGCAGCCAAGATCGGAGACAGGGACTGCGCTACAATGAGCAGTTCTTC. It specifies CASSQDRRQGLRYNEQFF.

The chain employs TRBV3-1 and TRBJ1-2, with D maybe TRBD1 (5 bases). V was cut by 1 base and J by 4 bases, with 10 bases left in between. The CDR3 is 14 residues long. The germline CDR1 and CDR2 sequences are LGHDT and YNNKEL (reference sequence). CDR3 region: CASSQGEGSYGYTF. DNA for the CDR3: TGTGCCAGCAGCCAAGGGGAGGGGAGCTATGGCTACACCTTC.

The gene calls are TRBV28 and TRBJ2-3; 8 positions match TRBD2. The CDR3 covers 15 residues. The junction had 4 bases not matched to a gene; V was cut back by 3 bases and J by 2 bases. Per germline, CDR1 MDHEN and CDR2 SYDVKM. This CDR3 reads CASSLVSGNTDTQYF. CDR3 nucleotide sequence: TGTGCCAGCAGTTTGGTTAGCGGGAACACAGATACGCAGTATTTT.

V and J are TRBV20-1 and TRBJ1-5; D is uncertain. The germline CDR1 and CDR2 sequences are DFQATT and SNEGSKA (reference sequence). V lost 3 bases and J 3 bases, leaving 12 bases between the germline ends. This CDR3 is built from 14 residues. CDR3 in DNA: TGCAGTGCTAGCGGCGGGAGGGTCAATCAGCCCCAGCATTTT. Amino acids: CSASGGRVNQPQHF.

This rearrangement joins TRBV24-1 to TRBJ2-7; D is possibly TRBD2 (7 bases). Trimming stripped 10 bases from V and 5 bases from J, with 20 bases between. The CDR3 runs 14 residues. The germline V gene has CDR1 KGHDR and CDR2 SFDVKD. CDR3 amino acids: CATRRGGRPHEQYF. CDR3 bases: TGTGCCACTCGACGCGGGGGCCGTCCTCACGAGCAGTACTTC.